A selection of T cell receptor beta chains follows, all from one sample in a study of T cells in Graves' hyperthyroidism and ophthalmopathy. Using its own MiXCR run on the multiplex PCR reads, TCRdb lists one record per CDR3 protein. Among about 840,000 distinct CDR3 sequences listed, roughly 40% were seen once. Sequenced sample: blood. The receptors derive from a man between 18 and 29 years old with Graves' hyperthyroidism. Both conserved end residues are part of each CDR3. The order of the fields is V gene, J gene, clone size, D gene, CDR3 protein, CDR3 DNA. D genes are given only for firm matches. The listing skips clone size in some rows; elsewhere it reads once, few, many or a size class.

TRBV29-1	TRBJ2-7	.	TRBD2	CSVEGGLAVYNEQYF	TGCAGCGTTGAAGGGGGACTAGCGGTTTACAATGAGCAGTACTTC
TRBV7-2	TRBJ1-1	.	.	CASSPGPENTEAFF	TGTGCCAGCAGCCCCGGGCCCGAGAACACTGAAGCTTTCTTT
TRBV14	TRBJ1-1	.	TRBD1	CASSHLTGAGEAFF	TGTGCCAGCAGCCACCTCACAGGGGCGGGTGAAGCTTTCTTT
TRBV20-1	TRBJ1-3	.	.	CSAPTGTNSGNTIYF	TGCAGTGCCCCTACCGGGACGAACTCTGGAAACACCATATATTTT
TRBV25-1	TRBJ2-1	once	.	CASSEYGAENNEQFF	TGTGCCAGCAGTGAATATGGGGCGGAGAACAATGAGCAGTTCTTC
TRBV19	TRBJ1-4	many	.	CATRDTEKLFF	TGTGCCACCCGGGACACTGAAAAACTGTTTTTT
TRBV10-3	TRBJ2-2	.	.	CAIRGGTTEPGELFF	TGTGCCATCAGGGGCGGTACCACCGAACCCGGGGAGCTGTTTTTT
TRBV10-1	TRBJ2-4	.	.	CASSESMGDIQYF	TGCGCCAGCAGTGAGTCCATGGGGGACATTCAGTACTTC
TRBV29-1	TRBJ2-5	many	TRBD2	CSVEMSEGSGGALYF	TGCAGCGTTGAAATGTCCGAGGGTAGCGGGGGGGCCCTGTACTTC
TRBV20-1	TRBJ1-1	many	.	CSARYGGNTEAFF	TGCAGTGCTCGGTATGGAGGAAACACTGAAGCTTTCTTT
TRBV5-1	TRBJ1-1	.	.	CASSLAGPGGNTEAFF	TGTGCCAGCAGCTTGGCCGGCCCCGGGGGGAACACTGAAGCTTTCTTT
TRBV9	TRBJ2-6	.	.	CASSADTLGANVLTF	TGTGCCAGCAGTGCCGACACTCTTGGGGCCAACGTCCTGACTTTC
TRBV29-1	TRBJ1-1	many	TRBD1	CSVELPDRGDTEAFF	TGCAGCGTTGAACTCCCGGACAGGGGTGACACTGAAGCTTTCTTT